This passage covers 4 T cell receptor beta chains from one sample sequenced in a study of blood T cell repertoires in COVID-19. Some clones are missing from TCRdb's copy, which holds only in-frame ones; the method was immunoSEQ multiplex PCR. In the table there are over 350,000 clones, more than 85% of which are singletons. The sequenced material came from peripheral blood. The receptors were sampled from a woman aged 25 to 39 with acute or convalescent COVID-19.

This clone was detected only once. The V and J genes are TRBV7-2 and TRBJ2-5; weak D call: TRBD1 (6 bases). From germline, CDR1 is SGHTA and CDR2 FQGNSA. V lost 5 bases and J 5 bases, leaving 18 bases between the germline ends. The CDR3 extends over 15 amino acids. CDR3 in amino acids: CASSKTSGEWETQYF. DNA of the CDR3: TGTGCCAGCAGCAAGACCTCAGGGGAGTGGGAGACCCAGTACTTC.

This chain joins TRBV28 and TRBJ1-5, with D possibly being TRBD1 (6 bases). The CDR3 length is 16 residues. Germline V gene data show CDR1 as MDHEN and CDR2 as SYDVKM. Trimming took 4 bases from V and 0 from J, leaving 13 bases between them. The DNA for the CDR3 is TGTGCCAGCAGTTCTTACAGGGCGAATAGCAATCAGCCCCAGCATTTT. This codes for CASSSYRANSNQPQHF.

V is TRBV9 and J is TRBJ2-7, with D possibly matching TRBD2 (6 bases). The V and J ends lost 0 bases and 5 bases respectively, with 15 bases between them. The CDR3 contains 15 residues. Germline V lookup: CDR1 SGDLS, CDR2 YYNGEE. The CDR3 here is CASSVGGVDYHEQYF. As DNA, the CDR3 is TGTGCCAGCAGCGTAGGGGGGGTGGACTACCACGAGCAGTACTTC.

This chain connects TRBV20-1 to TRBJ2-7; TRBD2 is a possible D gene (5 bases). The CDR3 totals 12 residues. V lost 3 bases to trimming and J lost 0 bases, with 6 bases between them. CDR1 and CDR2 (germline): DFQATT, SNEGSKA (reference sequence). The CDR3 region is CSASTSSYEQYF. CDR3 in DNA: TGCAGTGCTAGTACTAGCTCCTACGAGCAGTACTTC.